Given below is one T cell receptor beta chain in context. CDR3 length: 14 amino acids. V lost 7 bases, J lost 1 base, and 13 bases lay in between. Germline V gene data show CDR1 as SNHLY and CDR2 as FYNNEI. This sample was included in a study of blood T cells in healthy people across ages. Using a J-beta primer mix together with a sample-barcoded 5' primer, a second PCR was run for roughly 6 to 12 cycles. MiXCR, applied by TCRdb to the 5' RACE reads, yields one record per CDR3 protein. The repertoire holds some 560,000 distinct CDR3 sequences, with roughly a quarter as singletons. These sequences were also reported in another study, on T cells of mothers and their children.

The receptor's source is a boy aged 2 to 9 in good health. The specimen sequenced was blood. The rearrangement links TRBV2 to TRBJ1-1; D is uncertain. CDR3 loop: CASILRWKNTEAFF. The CDR3 DNA sequence: TGTGCCAGCATTCTCCGTTGGAAGAACACTGAAGCTTTCTTT. Filled out from reference TRBV2 and TRBJ1-1, the complete variable domain reads EPEVTQTPSHQVTQMGQEVILRCVPISNHLYFYWYRQILGQKVEFLVSFYNNEISEKSEIFDDQFSVERPDGSNFTLKIRSTKLEDSAMYFCASILRWKNTEAFFGQGTRLTVV.